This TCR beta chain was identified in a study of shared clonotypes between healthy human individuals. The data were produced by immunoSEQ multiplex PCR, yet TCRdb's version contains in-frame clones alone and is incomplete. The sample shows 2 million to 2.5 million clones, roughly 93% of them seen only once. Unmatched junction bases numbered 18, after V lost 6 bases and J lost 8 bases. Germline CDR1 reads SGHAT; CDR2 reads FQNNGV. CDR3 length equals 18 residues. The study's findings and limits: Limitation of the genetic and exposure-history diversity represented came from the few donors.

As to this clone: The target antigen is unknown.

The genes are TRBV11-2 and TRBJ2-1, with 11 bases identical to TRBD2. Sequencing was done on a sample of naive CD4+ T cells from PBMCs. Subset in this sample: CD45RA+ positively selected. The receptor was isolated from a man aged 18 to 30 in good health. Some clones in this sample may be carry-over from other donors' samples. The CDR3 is CASSQPRGTSGNLYEQFF. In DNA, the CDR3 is TGTGCCAGCAGTCAACCCCGGGGGACTAGCGGAAACCTGTATGAGCAGTTCTTC.